Following are 24 T cell receptor beta chains from one sample sequenced in a study of T cells in Graves' hyperthyroidism and ophthalmopathy. TCR beta CDR3 sequences were amplified from RNA transcripts. With the HTBI primer set, the TCR CDR3 went through a first round of RT-PCR. TCRdb analysed the multiplex PCR reads with MiXCR anew, one entry per CDR3 protein. The table has around 430,000 distinct CDR3 sequences, more than 13% seen once. The material sequenced was blood. The origin of the receptors is a woman aged 25-40 years with Graves' hyperthyroidism.

This clonotype was observed many times. The gene calls are TRBV7-6 and TRBJ2-3, with D possibly matching TRBD1 (6 bases). Trimming cost V 5 bases and J 5 bases, with 11 bases left between them. From germline, CDR1 is SGHVS and CDR2 FNYEAQ. This CDR3 contains 13 residues. Written as DNA, the CDR3 is TGTGCCAGCAGCCCATTCAGGGGAGATACGCAGTATTTT. Translation gives CASSPFRGDTQYF.

Many counts were recorded for this clonotype. The rearrangement joins TRBV3-1 to TRBJ2-5; no definite D call. Germline V gives CDR1 LGHDT, CDR2 YNNKEL (reference sequence). CDR3 length: 16 amino acids. Trimming removed 0 bases at V and 0 bases at J, with 11 bases between. CDR3 loop: CASSQDIARYQETQYF. As DNA, the CDR3 is TGTGCCAGCAGCCAAGATATTGCGAGATACCAAGAGACCCAGTACTTC.

This clonotype was picked up many times. The rearrangement uses TRBV18 and TRBJ1-1; unclear D gene. Germline V gene lookup returns CDR1 KGHSH and CDR2 LQKENI. The V end lost 3 bases, the J end lost 2 bases, and 16 bases lay between the germline ends. This CDR3 has 16 residues. The chain's CDR3 is CASSPIRPDINTEAFF. Here the CDR3 DNA reads TGTGCCAGCTCACCGATCAGACCAGATATTAACACTGAAGCTTTCTTT.

The chain recombines TRBV7-2 with TRBJ2-2; D is uncertain. V gave up 5 bases and J gave up 7 bases, with 11 bases separating them. From germline, CDR1 is SGHTA and CDR2 FQGNSA. The CDR3 loop spans 13 amino acids. CDR3 sequence: CASSPSWVGELFF. DNA of the CDR3: TGTGCCAGCAGCCCCAGCTGGGTCGGGGAGCTGTTTTTT.

There are many counts of this clonotype. The chain employs TRBV6-5 and TRBJ1-1; 7 bases match TRBD1. Germline V gives CDR1 MNHEY, CDR2 SVGAGI. V lost 0 bases, J lost 0 bases, and 1 base stayed unmatched. This CDR3 spans 15 amino acids. The CDR3 is CASSYSRGLNTEAFF. The CDR3 nucleotides read TGTGCCAGCAGTTACTCAAGGGGGCTGAACACTGAAGCTTTCTTT.

This clonotype was seen repeatedly, ten times or more. The chain has TRBV6-2 or TRBV6-3 and TRBJ2-7; 7 bases match TRBD1. The trim removed 6 bases at V and 1 base at J, leaving 9 bases unmatched. The CDR3 sequence is 15 residues long. The germline V gene has CDR1 MNHEY and CDR2 SVGEGT. Written as DNA, the CDR3 is TGTGCCAGCAGCCGGGGACAGAGGAGATCCTACGAGCAGTACTTC. It translates to CASSRGQRRSYEQYF.

This clonotype occurred many times. The CDR3, as DNA: TGTGCCACCAGTGATGGCTGGGACAATGAGCAGTTCTTC. Translation: CATSDGWDNEQFF. The genes are TRBV24-1 and TRBJ2-1, with D hard to call. V was pared by 3 bases and J by 5 bases, with 7 bases between. Germline CDR1 is KGHDR and CDR2 is SFDVKD. The CDR3 is 13 residues long.

This clonotype was seen a few times. The chain has TRBV18 and TRBJ2-7; perhaps TRBD1 as D (5 bases). The CDR3 loop spans 15 amino acids. Trimming took 1 base from V and 3 from J, leaving 13 bases between them. Germline V CDR1 and CDR2: KGHSH, LQKENI. The CDR3 DNA is TGTGCCAGCTCACCACGAGTAGACAGATTCTACGAGCAGTACTTC. It encodes CASSPRVDRFYEQYF. Complete variable domain (other parts from reference TRBV18 and TRBJ2-7): NAGVMQNPRHLVRRRGQEARLRCSPMKGHSHVYWYRQLPEEGLKFMVYLQKENIIDESGMPKERFSAEFPKEGPSILRIQQVVRGDSAAYFCASSPRVDRFYEQYFGPGTRLTVT.

To note about this clonotype: This clone may be a read error of a much larger clone one base away. J is TRBJ2-2 and V is TRBV18; D ambiguous. CDR1 is KGHSH, CDR2 LQKENI, per germline. The CDR3 is made up of 13 amino acids. This CDR3 reads CVSSPPNTGELFF. CDR3 DNA sequence: TGTGTCAGCTCACCACCCAACACCGGGGAGCTGTTTTTT.

This clonotype showed up just a few times. The J gene is TRBJ2-2, the V gene TRBV6-2 or TRBV6-3; D gene unclear. CDR1 and CDR2 (germline): MNHEY, SVGEGT. The CDR3 runs to 13 residues. V lost 6 bases to trimming and J lost 6 bases, with 11 bases between them. This CDR3 is CASSPPLAGELFF. DNA for the CDR3: TGTGCCAGCAGCCCCCCTTTAGCCGGGGAGCTGTTTTTT.

Remarks on this clonotype: A much larger clonotype is one base distant, so this may be a read error. The chain is built from TRBV7-9 and TRBJ2-3; D unresolved. Per the germline V gene, CDR1 is SEHNR and CDR2 is FQNEAQ (reference sequence). This CDR3 comprises 16 residues. The DNA for the CDR3 is TGTGACAGCAGCTCCAACTCGAGGAAAATCACAGATACGCAGTATTTT. Its protein is CDSSSNSRKITDTQYF.

The chain combines TRBV27 with TRBJ1-6; TRBD1 aligns across 7 bases. This CDR3 is 14 amino acids long. Germline CDR1 and CDR2: MNHEY and SMNVEV (reference sequence). The V gene end was trimmed by 3 bases and the J gene end by 8 bases; junction bases not matched to a gene: 4. The CDR3 spells CASSFQGGHSPLHF. The DNA for the CDR3 is TGTGCCAGCAGTTTTCAGGGGGGACATTCACCCCTCCACTTT.

This clonotype was observed many times. J is TRBJ2-1 and V is TRBV5-1; D uncertain. Trimming took off 4 bases at V and 7 bases at J, with 9 bases between the two ends. The CDR3 is made up of 12 amino acids. Per the germline V gene, CDR1 is SGHRS and CDR2 is YFSETQ. The CDR3 DNA follows: TGCGCCAGCAGCCCGGACCGGAATGAGCAGTTCTTC. Its protein product is CASSPDRNEQFF.

A word on this clonotype: Being one base from a much bigger clone, this may be a read error. This chain uses TRBV20-1 with TRBJ2-1; the match to TRBD2 covers 7 bases. Germline V lookup: CDR1 DFQATT, CDR2 SNEGSKA (reference sequence). This CDR3 comprises 15 residues. This CDR3 reads CSPSPSGASSREQFF. The CDR3 DNA follows: TGCAGTCCTAGTCCCAGCGGGGCCAGCTCGCGTGAGCAGTTCTTC.

Many counts were recorded for this clonotype. CDR3 coding DNA: TGTGCCATCAGTGTGGACAGGGGACAGCCCCAGCATTTT. Protein: CAISVDRGQPQHF. The chain is built from TRBV10-3 and TRBJ1-5, with 9 nucleotides matching TRBD1. V shed 4 bases, J shed 7 bases, and the junction held 2 bases outside the gene matches. The V gene's germline CDR1 is ENHRY and CDR2 SYGVKD. The CDR3 spans 13 residues.

The rearrangement joins TRBV28 to TRBJ2-3; 9 bases match TRBD2. V was clipped by 4 bases and J by 6 bases; unmatched bases: 14. The CDR3 runs 17 residues. Germline assignment: CDR1 MDHEN and CDR2 SYDVKM. The CDR3 DNA is TGTGCCAGCAGTTCCCGACGAGGGCGGGAGGGAGGGGATACGCAGTATTTT. Residues: CASSSRRGREGGDTQYF.

This clonotype occurred a few times. The genes are TRBV24-1 and TRBJ2-5; D may correspond to TRBD1 or TRBD2 (6 bases each). V gave up 0 bases and J gave up 5 bases, with 15 bases separating them. The CDR3 is 16 amino acids. Per the germline V gene, CDR1 is KGHDR and CDR2 is SFDVKD. CDR3 amino acids: CATSDLGGSTGETQYF. CDR3 sequence (DNA): TGTGCCACCAGTGATTTGGGAGGGTCCACAGGGGAGACCCAGTACTTC.

In its sample, this clonotype was seen many times. This chain's CDR3 is CSAILQGNEQFF. In DNA form, the CDR3 reads TGCAGCGCTATACTACAGGGTAACGAGCAGTTCTTC. The chain has TRBV29-1 and TRBJ2-1, with D possibly being TRBD1 (6 bases). Germline CDR1 reads SQVTM; CDR2 reads ANQGSEA. The CDR3 totals 12 residues. The V gene lost 7 bases and the J gene lost 10 bases, with 17 bases spanning the gap.

The J gene is TRBJ2-3, the V gene TRBV2; 7 positions agree with TRBD1. The CDR3 covers 18 residues. Trimming removed 6 bases from V and 0 bases from J; junction bases left unmatched: 15. Germline V gene sequence: CDR1 SNHLY, CDR2 FYNNEI. CDR3 sequence (DNA): TGTGCCAGCAGCGAGACCGGGACAGCTTTAGGAAGCACAGATACGCAGTATTTT. Amino acids: CASSETGTALGSTDTQYF.

In this sample, this clonotype turned up many times. This chain uses TRBV6-2 or TRBV6-3 with TRBJ2-3; a weak D match, TRBD2 (5 bases). Per the germline V gene, CDR1 is MNHEY and CDR2 is SVGEGT. The ends were cut back, 11 bases at V and 3 bases at J, with 12 bases in the middle. The length of the CDR3 is 12 residues. The DNA of the CDR3 is TGTGCCGCCGGGTGGGAGACAGATACGCAGTATTTT. This encodes CAAGWETDTQYF.

The chain's CDR3 is CAIGGDTTIYF. Written as DNA, the CDR3 is TGTGCCATCGGGGGGGACACGACCATATATTTT. The V and J genes are TRBV10-3 and TRBJ1-3, with a weak D call TRBD1 (6 bases). The germline CDR1 and CDR2 sequences are ENHRY and SYGVKD. The CDR3 loop spans 11 amino acids. The germline V and J ends were trimmed by 8 bases and 10 bases, with 12 bases remaining between them.

At least ten counts were recorded for this clonotype. The chain recombines TRBV20-1 with TRBJ2-1; 13 nucleotides agree with TRBD2. Germline trimming cut 3 bases from V and 1 base from J; bases unmatched to any gene: 9. The CDR3 consists of 18 residues. The germline V gene has CDR1 DFQATT and CDR2 SNEGSKA (reference sequence). CDR3 residues: CSASRTSGRAWSYNEQFF. The CDR3, as DNA: TGCAGTGCTAGTAGAACTAGCGGGAGGGCTTGGTCCTACAATGAGCAGTTCTTC.

On this clonotype: It may be a read error: a sequence one base away is much more abundant. The chain is built from TRBV6-8 and TRBJ2-1; D may be TRBD2 (6 bases). The J call is in doubt because the DNA end fits TRBJ2-7 better. The germline gives CDR1 MNHGY, CDR2 SAAAGT. This CDR3 comprises 15 residues. The CDR3 protein is CASSQTRDVDNEQYF. CDR3 nucleotide sequence: TGTGCCAGCAGTCAGACTAGAGATGTGGACAATGAGCAGTACTTC.

This clonotype was observed many times. This chain joins TRBV28 and TRBJ1-5, with 8 bases that match TRBD1. V trimming: 3 bases; J trimming: 4 bases; junction bases outside the gene matches: 2. The CDR3 covers 14 residues. Germline V gene sequence: CDR1 MDHEN, CDR2 SYDVKM. CDR3 DNA: TGTGCCAGCAGTTTCAGGGGGCCTAATCAGCCCCAGCATTTT. Its translation: CASSFRGPNQPQHF.